The clone carrying this TCR beta chain was counted at least ten times. Its antigen remains unidentified. The data were obtained in a study of T cells in Graves' hyperthyroidism and ophthalmopathy. Study-level background: Initial diagnosis, before any treatment, was when peripheral blood was collected.

Graves' hyperthyroidism was deemed stable given no ophthalmopathy progression within 18 months. The study enrolled patients aged 18 to 65 with newly diagnosed hyperthyroidism of under 2 months' duration. This CDR3 contains 14 residues. J was trimmed by 7 bases and V by 6 bases; bases with no gene match: 11. CDR1 and CDR2 (germline): MNHNS, SASEGT. There were TCR beta CDR3 regions amplified from RNA transcripts. HTBI primers were used for first-round RT-PCR of the TCR CDR3. Via MiXCR, TCRdb re-called the multiplex PCR reads, giving one row per CDR3 protein. The sample contains 300,000 to 400,000 distinct CDR3 sequences, around 23% of which appear only once. Broader study findings: In the blood, most expanded thyroid clonotypes above 0.001 appeared as well.

V gene TRBV6-1 combines with J gene TRBJ2-7; 8 bases align to TRBD2. Source material: blood. The TCR sequence derives from a woman aged 50 to 65 with Graves' hyperthyroidism. Here the CDR3 reads CASSRPGGEGEQYF. The CDR3 DNA is TGTGCCAGCAGCCGCCCCGGGGGGGAAGGGGAGCAGTACTTC.